This T cell receptor (beta chain) was identified during a study of blood T cell repertoires in COVID-19. V was pared by 3 bases and J by 3 bases, with 8 bases of the junction left unmatched. This CDR3 spans 16 amino acids. Germline assignment: CDR1 MNHEY and CDR2 SMNVEV (reference sequence). Using immunoSEQ multiplex PCR, the repertoire was profiled, and TCRdb retains in-frame clones only, with some absent. This table holds 150,000 to 200,000 clones, around 85% found once. The specimen was peripheral blood. This TCR derives from a human donor with acute or convalescent COVID-19. The donor label of this sample is uncertain. The rearrangement uses TRBV27 and TRBJ2-4; 7 positions match TRBD1. CDR3 in amino acids: CASSFLGGRGKNIQYF. In nucleotides, the CDR3 is TGTGCCAGCAGTTTCTTAGGGGGCCGGGGCAAAAACATTCAGTACTTC.